This T cell receptor beta chain was profiled in a study of T cells in Graves' hyperthyroidism and ophthalmopathy. Of note for this clonotype: The antigen remains unidentified.

Graves' hyperthyroidism was deemed stable absent ophthalmopathy progression within 18 months. Uncontrolled infection, other autoimmune disease, pregnancy or lactation disqualified patients from enrolment. Germline V gene sequence: CDR1 SGDLS, CDR2 YYNGEE. The V end lost 3 bases, the J end lost 3 bases, and 9 bases lay between the germline ends. CDR3 size: 13 residues. Amplification yielded TCR beta CDR3 regions, with RNA transcripts as the source. RT-PCR in the first round (using the HTBI primer set) targeted the TCR CDR3. TCRdb reprocessed the multiplex PCR reads with MiXCR, giving one entry per CDR3 protein. The table lists a few hundred thousand distinct CDR3 sequences, around 20% of them singletons, with 26% in the top ten. Study-level findings and limits: The blood repertoire included most of the expanded thyroid clonotypes above 0.001. The model made its ophthalmopathy prediction, and onset followed a median roughly six months later.

The source material was blood. This TCR came from a man aged 18 to 29 with Graves' hyperthyroidism. The chain is built from TRBV9 and TRBJ2-5; tentatively, D is TRBD2 (6 bases). This CDR3 reads CASSAGLKETQYF. As DNA, the CDR3 is TGTGCCAGCAGCGCGGGACTGAAAGAGACCCAGTACTTC.